This T cell receptor beta chain was captured by sequencing in a study of glioma-infiltrating T cells after dendritic cell vaccination. The CDR3 totals 13 residues. Germline assignment: CDR1 KGHSH and CDR2 LQKENI. Trimming took 0 bases from V and 6 from J, leaving 6 bases between them. The protocol was immunoSEQ multiplex PCR, while the TCRdb copy is restricted to in-frame clones and leaves out a portion. This table has about 110,000 clones, around 87% appearing once. Study conclusions and caveats: Longer survival after dendritic cell vaccination followed higher pretreatment TIL content.

Sample time point: after dendritic cell vaccination, including at tumor progression/relapse. Turning to this clone: Its antigen is still unknown.

The sequencing here drew on blood, taken after dendritic cell vaccination. The receptor's source is a human donor with glioblastoma. V and J are TRBV18 and TRBJ2-1; D is possibly TRBD2 (6 bases). CDR3 amino acids: CASSPPGGNEQFF. DNA for the CDR3: TGTGCCAGCTCACCACCGGGAGGCAATGAGCAGTTCTTC. The full variable domain, its missing parts supplied by reference TRBV18 and TRBJ2-1, is NAGVMQNPRHLVRRRGQEARLRCSPMKGHSHVYWYRQLPEEGLKFMVYLQKENIIDESGMPKERFSAEFPKEGPSILRIQQVVRGDSAAYFCASSPPGGNEQFFGPGTRLTVL.